The 14 T cell receptor beta chains in this list originate from one sample, sequenced in a study of human T cells and chemical hapten exposure. Time point described: patch test 3, about 24 weeks after DPC sensitization. Indicated treatment: therapeutic diphenylcyclopropenone sensitization with weekly scalp DPC. MiXCR, run by TCRdb on the RACE reads, gives a single entry per CDR3 protein. The sample has 150,000 to 200,000 distinct CDR3 sequences, more than 20% seen once. This material consisted of whole blood, taken in connection with sensitization to the hapten diphenylcyclopropenone (DPC). The receptors shown here come from a woman aged 35 to 49 with alopecia areata. Some clones in this sample may be carry-over from other donors' samples.

This clonotype was counted between two and nine times. V and J are TRBV9 and TRBJ2-3; D might be TRBD1 (5 bases). Trimming pared 0 bases from V and 0 bases from J, leaving 11 bases between. The CDR3 spans 16 residues. Germline V gene sequence: CDR1 SGDLS, CDR2 YYNGEE. The CDR3 here is CASSVGTGTSTDTQYF. In DNA form, the CDR3 reads TGTGCCAGCAGCGTAGGCACAGGCACTAGCACAGATACGCAGTATTTT.

This clonotype came up a few times. The rearrangement joins TRBV28 to TRBJ1-2; D is ambiguous. Trimming shortened V by 2 bases and J by 8 bases, and 9 bases separated the two germline ends. The CDR3 totals 12 residues. Germline V CDR1 and CDR2: MDHEN, SYDVKM. Here the CDR3 reads CASSLMRYGYTF. The CDR3 DNA is TGTGCCAGCAGTTTAATGCGCTACGGCTACACCTTC.

This sequence joins TRBV24-1 and TRBJ1-2; D not certain. Germline CDR1 reads KGHDR; CDR2 reads SFDVKD. The ends were cut back, 3 bases at V and 5 bases at J, with 9 bases in the middle. The CDR3 is 13 amino acids. The chain's CDR3 is CATSDGGGYGYTF. The DNA for the CDR3 is TGTGCCACCAGTGATGGCGGAGGGTATGGCTACACCTTC.

This clonotype was detected a few times. The chain carries TRBV29-1 and TRBJ2-7; D gene uncertain. V shed 0 bases and J shed 1 base, with 7 bases lying between them. This CDR3 contains 13 residues. Per the germline V gene, CDR1 is SQVTM and CDR2 is ANQGSEA. The CDR3 DNA sequence: TGCAGCGTTGAAGATAGCAGGTCCTACGAGCAGTACTTC. Encoded protein: CSVEDSRSYEQYF.

This clonotype was seen only a few times. The chain uses TRBV5-1 and TRBJ2-3; D is unclear. The ends were cut back, 1 base at V and 2 bases at J, with 8 bases in the middle. There are 14 residues in the CDR3. Germline V gene data show CDR1 as SGHRS and CDR2 as YFSETQ. CDR3 sequence: CASSLLQATDTQYF. In nucleotides, the CDR3 is TGCGCCAGCAGCTTGTTGCAGGCCACAGATACGCAGTATTTT.

This sequence joins TRBV28 and TRBJ1-2; D not certain. This CDR3 has 13 residues. V lost 3 bases to trimming and J lost 2 bases, with 7 bases between them. Germline lookup yields CDR1 MDHEN and CDR2 SYDVKM. CDR3 amino acids: CASSFVMNYGYTF. The CDR3 bases are TGTGCCAGCAGTTTTGTTATGAACTATGGCTACACCTTC.

V gene TRBV7-2 combines with J gene TRBJ2-6; tentative D call: TRBD1 (6 bases). Germline V CDR1 and CDR2: SGHTA, FQGNSA. V shed 1 base and J shed 3 bases, with 13 bases lying between them. This CDR3 comprises 17 residues. Here the CDR3 reads CASSLVGQGFGANVLTF. The CDR3 DNA follows: TGTGCCAGCAGCTTAGTGGGACAAGGGTTTGGGGCCAACGTCCTGACTTTC.

The V gene is TRBV5-1, the J gene TRBJ2-3, with a tentative D call TRBD2 (6 bases). V dropped 4 bases and J dropped 2 bases, with 11 bases sitting between them. The CDR3 consists of 14 residues. Looked up from germline, CDR1 is SGHRS and CDR2 is YFSETQ. The DNA of the CDR3 is TGCGCCAGCAGCCAGGGACTTGACACAGATACGCAGTATTTT. It specifies CASSQGLDTDTQYF.

The CDR3: CASSREGRSPLHF. In DNA, the CDR3 is TGTGCCAGCAGCCGGGAGGGACGATCACCCCTCCACTTT. The chain has TRBV14 and TRBJ1-6, with a tentative D call TRBD1 (5 bases). V was cut by 4 bases and J by 10 bases, with 11 bases left in between. Germline V gene lookup returns CDR1 SGHDN and CDR2 FVKESK. The CDR3 totals 13 residues.

The rearrangement links TRBV2 to TRBJ1-2; possibly TRBD1 for D (6 bases). The V end lost 7 bases, the J end lost 7 bases, and 25 bases lay between the germline ends. The CDR3 runs to 16 residues. Germline loops: CDR1 SNHLY, CDR2 FYNNEI. CDR3 nucleotide sequence: TGTGCCAGCACCCCCTTCGTCACAGGGCTTAGGTTTGGCTACACCTTC. Protein: CASTPFVTGLRFGYTF.

The V and J genes are TRBV18 and TRBJ2-2, with TRBD2 identical over 7 bases. Germline loops: CDR1 KGHSH, CDR2 LQKENI. The CDR3 sequence is 14 residues long. Germline trimming cut 3 bases from V and 4 bases from J; bases unmatched to any gene: 2. For the CDR3, the DNA is TGTGCCAGCTCACCGCCGGGGGGCACCGGGGAGCTGTTTTTT. Protein sequence: CASSPPGGTGELFF.

J is TRBJ1-2 and V is TRBV20-1, with unresolved D. CDR3 length equals 16 residues. V was cut by 6 bases and J by 4 bases, with 24 bases left in between. The germline gives CDR1 DFQATT, CDR2 SNEGSKA (reference sequence). The CDR3 here is CSAERGSQGWGYGYTF. The DNA for the CDR3 is TGCAGTGCCGAACGTGGCAGTCAAGGATGGGGCTATGGCTACACCTTC.

The V gene is TRBV5-6, the J gene TRBJ2-3; D is perhaps TRBD1 or TRBD2 (5 bases each). V was pared by 4 bases and J by 5 bases, with 11 bases between. Per the germline V gene, CDR1 is SGHDT and CDR2 is YYEEEE. This CDR3 is 13 amino acids long. CDR3 sequence (DNA): TGTGCCAGCAGCCCAAATGGGGGAGATACGCAGTATTTT. Protein: CASSPNGGDTQYF.

The V gene is TRBV24-1, the J gene TRBJ2-3, with 10 bases lining up with TRBD1. Unmatched junction bases numbered 2, after V lost 9 bases and J lost 3 bases. Germline loops: CDR1 KGHDR, CDR2 SFDVKD. The CDR3 contains 13 residues. The CDR3 sequence is CATGQGVTDTQYF. In DNA form, the CDR3 reads TGTGCCACCGGACAGGGGGTAACAGATACGCAGTATTTT.